Listed below are T cell receptor beta chains from one sample, sequenced in a study of blood T cells in healthy people across ages. In TCRdb, the 5' RACE reads were re-called with MiXCR into one record per CDR3 protein. The data hold about 640,000 distinct CDR3 sequences, with about 30% observed a single time. The sequenced sample was blood. Receptors originate from a woman of 80 years or more in good health. Both conserved end residues are part of each CDR3. D genes are given only for firm matches. Only some rows state a clone size, as once, few, many or a class for expanded clones.

V	D	J	size	DNA	CDR3
TRBV7-2	-	TRBJ1-2	-	TGTGCCAGCAGCTTAGGGGGGGCCTTTAGGGGGGCTAACTATGGCTACACCTTC	CASSLGGAFRGANYGYTF
TRBV20-1	TRBD1	TRBJ2-7	-	TGCAGTGCCCCGGGACAGGGCTACGAGCAGTACTTC	CSAPGQGYEQYF
TRBV6-2/TRBV6-3	-	TRBJ1-2	many	TGTGCCAGCAGCTGGACAGCCTATGGCTACACCTTC	CASSWTAYGYTF
TRBV14	-	TRBJ1-4	-	TGTGCCAGCAGCCATGTCGAGGGTGAAAAACTGTTTTTT	CASSHVEGEKLFF
TRBV4-1	-	TRBJ2-7	once	TGCGCCAGCAGCCAAGAGCCACAAGTCGACGAGCAGTACTTC	CASSQEPQVDEQYF
TRBV29-1	-	TRBJ1-5	many	TGCAGCGTCGTCACAGACAATCAGCCCCAGCATTTT	CSVVTDNQPQHF
TRBV27	TRBD2	TRBJ2-3	few	TGTGCCAGCAGTTCCCTGCTAGCGGGGCGGCTAGGTACGCAGTATTTT	CASSSLLAGRLGTQYF
TRBV6-5	-	TRBJ2-1	-	TGTGCCAGCAGTTACTCGATAGCCCGGGATGAGCAGTTCTTC	CASSYSIARDEQFF
TRBV5-1	-	TRBJ2-3	-	TGCGCCAGCAGCTCAGGGAGTGTGTCAGATACGCAGTATTTT	CASSSGSVSDTQYF
TRBV3-1	TRBD1	TRBJ1-2	-	TGTGCCGGCAGCCGAGTTCCGGACAGGGGGTATGGCTACACCTTC	CAGSRVPDRGYGYTF
TRBV6-1	-	TRBJ2-5	many	TGTGCCAGCAGTGAGGGTTCGGAGACCCAGTACTTC	CASSEGSETQYF
TRBV20-1	-	TRBJ2-5	many	TGCAGTGCTAGTTACCACAGGGCACAGACCCAGTACTTC	CSASYHRAQTQYF
TRBV6-1	-	TRBJ1-2	many	TGTGCCAGCAGCCTCGAACTATCCTATGGCTACACCTTC	CASSLELSYGYTF
TRBV29-1	-	TRBJ2-1	-	TGCAGCACGAGGGATTTCGATGAGCAGTTCTTC	CSTRDFDEQFF
TRBV25-1	TRBD1	TRBJ1-2	-	TGTGTCGGCAGTGATCCGACAGGGGGCAACTATGGCTACACCTTC	CVGSDPTGGNYGYTF
TRBV7-2	TRBD2	TRBJ2-3	many	TGTGCCAGCAGCTTAGAGACGGGGGGAACCACAGATACGCAGTATTTT	CASSLETGGTTDTQYF
TRBV10-3	-	TRBJ1-2	few	TGTGCCATCAGTGATGGTCCCGGCGGTGGCTACACCTTC	CAISDGPGGGYTF
TRBV5-6	-	TRBJ1-5	few	TGTGCCAGCAGCTTGGCGCCTAGCAATCAGCCCCAGCATTTT	CASSLAPSNQPQHF
TRBV5-1	-	TRBJ1-1	few	TGCGCCAGCAGCTTGGGAAAAAGGTTATGGGGCTACACTGAAGCTTTCTTT	CASSLGKRLWGYTEAFF
TRBV6-6	-	TRBJ1-2	many	TGTGCCAGCAGTTACGACGGAGGGAGGGCACACGGCTACACCTTC	CASSYDGGRAHGYTF
TRBV4-2	-	TRBJ1-2	-	TGTGCCAGCAGCCAAGAGAGCAGAGGGGGGAGCTATGGCTACACCTTC	CASSQESRGGSYGYTF
TRBV30	TRBD1	TRBJ1-5	-	TGTGCCTGGGGACAGGGGAATGATCAGCCCCAGCATTTT	CAWGQGNDQPQHF
TRBV20-1	-	TRBJ2-1	-	TGCAGTGCTAGACTAGTTCAAGAGACCCGGTTCTTC	CSARLVQETRFF
TRBV5-1	-	TRBJ2-7	few	TGCGCCAGCAGCTTCATAGGGGATGGGGAGCAGTACTTC	CASSFIGDGEQYF
TRBV11-3	-	TRBJ2-1	-	TGTGCCAGCAGCTCCCGTAGGGAGCACAATGAGCAGTTCTTC	CASSSRREHNEQFF